This T cell receptor (beta chain) appears in the sequencing data of a study of blood T cells in healthy people across ages. Study-wide results and caveats: TCR beta diversity, measured per million T cells, fell in a roughly linear way with age. PBMC samples, being unsorted, prevented any conclusive comparison of naive and antigen-experienced cells.

PCR was performed a second time for 7 to 11 cycles using a sample-barcoded 5' primer and a J-beta primer mix. MiXCR was run by TCRdb on the 5' RACE reads, yielding one entry per CDR3 protein. The repertoire consists of about 1,000,000 distinct CDR3 sequences, with 45% occurring once and the leading ten covering over 15%. In its sample, this clonotype was seen a few times. The antigen is undetermined. V lost 4 bases to trimming and J lost 3 bases; unmatched junction nucleotides: 6. There are 15 residues in the CDR3. CDR1 is LNHNV, CDR2 YYDKDF, per germline (reference sequence). The TCR sequence derives from an older woman in good health. The chain uses TRBV15 and TRBJ2-3; 8 nucleotides agree with TRBD1. The specimen was blood. CDR3 region: CATSIRTGRTDTQYF. CDR3 nucleotide sequence: TGTGCCACCAGCATTAGGACAGGGCGGACAGATACGCAGTATTTT. The variable domain in full, with the rest retrieved from reference TRBV15 and TRBJ2-3, is DAMVIQNPRYQVTQFGKPVTLSCSQTLNHNVMYWYQQKSSQAPKLLFHYYDKDFNNEADTPDNFQSRRPNTSFCFLDIRSPGLGDTAMYLCATSIRTGRTDTQYFGPGTRLTVL.